This record concerns one T cell receptor beta chain sequence. Antigen unknown. It was RNA transcripts that yielded the amplified TCR beta CDR3 regions. The TCR CDR3 was amplified in a first-round RT-PCR using the HTBI primer set. Via MiXCR, TCRdb re-called the multiplex PCR reads, giving one row per CDR3 protein. This repertoire shows 200,000 to 250,000 distinct CDR3 sequences, under 20% found once; its top ten account for under 65%. This entry comes from a study of T cells in Graves' hyperthyroidism and ophthalmopathy. Study as a whole: Before treatment of any kind, peripheral blood was taken at initial diagnosis.

Germline V gene sequence: CDR1 MDHEN, CDR2 SYDVKM. CDR3 length: 14 amino acids. Trimming removed 2 bases at V and 8 bases at J, with 13 bases between. Whole-study findings and limits: A model built on 13 V-J features separated ophthalmopathy from stable hyperthyroidism.

Material for sequencing was blood. This sequence originates from a man aged 45-65 years with Graves' hyperthyroidism. This chain uses TRBV28 with TRBJ2-1, with D perhaps matching TRBD1 or TRBD2 (6 bases each). The DNA of the CDR3 is TGTGCCAGCAGTTTAGGGTGGAGGGGGGATGAGCAGTTCTTC. Translation gives CASSLGWRGDEQFF.